This TCR beta chain derives from a study of shared clonotypes between healthy human individuals. Sequenced by immunoSEQ multiplex PCR; TCRdb stores in-frame clones only, minus some. The repertoire has 950,000 to 1,200,000 clones, about 80% of them found once; the top ten carry over 0.8%. The sequence derives from a man younger than 35 in good health. Some clones in this sample may be carry-over from other donors' samples. Sequenced input: memory CD4+ T cells from PBMCs. Specified subset: CD45RA-negative fraction.

CDR3: CASSKGTSGGYYEQYF. The DNA for the CDR3 is TGTGCCAGCAGCAAAGGGACTAGCGGAGGTTACTACGAGCAGTACTTC. This chain joins TRBV21-1 and TRBJ2-7; TRBD2 is the table's D call and was not checked against the DNA. TRBV21-1 is marked as a pseudogene. CDR3 size: 16 residues.